The rows below give T cell receptor beta chains drawn from one sample of a study of T cells after yellow fever vaccination. MiXCR, run by TCRdb on the 5' RACE reads, gives a single entry per CDR3 protein. Of 350,000 or so distinct CDR3 sequences listed, roughly 8% are singletons. Sample: PBMCs, taken about 41 days after the first yellow fever vaccination. The receptors shown here come from a man between 18 and 29 years old who received the YFV17D yellow fever vaccine. The CDR3 runs from the conserved cysteine through the conserved F or W. Each record gives: CDR3 DNA, CDR3 protein, clone size, J gene, D gene, V gene. D genes are given only for firm matches. Rows may omit the clone size; those that give it use once, few, many or a size class.

TGTGCCCTTAAAGGACCGGGGGGAGATACGCAGTATTTT | CALKGPGGDTQYF | few | TRBJ2-3 | TRBD2 | TRBV30
TGTGCCAGCAGTTTAAGGGGTTTCGGAAACATTCAGTACTTC | CASSLRGFGNIQYF | few | TRBJ2-4 | - | TRBV12-3/TRBV12-4
TGCAGTGCTATAATACCAGGCGCCCATGATGGCTACACCTTC | CSAIIPGAHDGYTF | many | TRBJ1-2 | - | TRBV20-1
TGTGCCAGCAGCTTAGAGGAGATGAACACTGAAGCTTTCTTT | CASSLEEMNTEAFF | many | TRBJ1-1 | - | TRBV7-8
TGTGCCAGCAGCGATCCCATGACGGGGCCGTATGCGGGAGGAGATACGCAGTATTTT | CASSDPMTGPYAGGDTQYF | few | TRBJ2-3 | TRBD2 | TRBV11-2
TGTGCCAGCGCCTATGCAGGAGTAAGGGTCGACTTC | CASAYAGVRVDF | - | TRBJ2-7 | - | TRBV6-7
TGTGCCAGCATGCCTTGGGCTAGCGGGGGCTATGAGCAGTTCTTC | CASMPWASGGYEQFF | many | TRBJ2-1 | TRBD2 | TRBV7-2
TGTGCCAGCAGCTTAGGGGAGACAGGGCATTCACCCCTCCACTTT | CASSLGETGHSPLHF | few | TRBJ1-6 | TRBD1 | TRBV7-9
TGTGCCAGCAGCGCCCTCGGCAAAGGGGTCACCGGGGAGCTGTTTTTT | CASSALGKGVTGELFF | many | TRBJ2-2 | - | TRBV5-6
TGTGCCGCGAGCAGAGGGGCGGCATATGGCTACACCTTC | CAASRGAAYGYTF | - | TRBJ1-2 | - | TRBV10-3
TGCAGTGCTGGCGGGGGGATTCAAGAGACCCAGTACTTC | CSAGGGIQETQYF | many | TRBJ2-5 | TRBD2 | TRBV20-1
TGCGCCAGCAGCTTGGCCGGGGGGGCAGGGTACACTGAAGCTTTCTTT | CASSLAGGAGYTEAFF | few | TRBJ1-1 | - | TRBV5-1
TGCAGTGCCCCGGGCCCCACTAGCACAGATACGCAGTATTTT | CSAPGPTSTDTQYF | - | TRBJ2-3 | - | TRBV20-1
TGCAGTGCTCAAACTTTCGGCTCCTATAATTCACCCCTCCACTTT | CSAQTFGSYNSPLHF | - | TRBJ1-6 | - | TRBV20-1
TGTGCCAGTAGTGCTAGGATCGCCTCCTACAATGAGCAGTTCTTC | CASSARIASYNEQFF | - | TRBJ2-1 | - | TRBV6-4
TGCGCCAGCAGCTTGGTCGGGACAGATGGCTACACCTTC | CASSLVGTDGYTF | few | TRBJ1-2 | TRBD1 | TRBV5-1
TGTGCCAGCTCCGCGAGGGGCACTGAAGCTTTCTTT | CASSARGTEAFF | - | TRBJ1-1 | - | TRBV18
TGTGCCAGCAGCGATGGTCGGGGGTCCTACAATGAGCAGTTCTTC | CASSDGRGSYNEQFF | few | TRBJ2-1 | - | TRBV11-2
TGCGCCAGCAGCCAAGAGAGCGGCCGCTCCTACGAGCAGTACTTC | CASSQESGRSYEQYF | - | TRBJ2-7 | - | TRBV4-3
TGCAGTGCTAGAAATAGGGTAGTACAGACTGAAGCTTTCTTT | CSARNRVVQTEAFF | few | TRBJ1-1 | - | TRBV20-1
TGTGCCACCAGCGGACAAGGGGCGCTCGGGGACTATGGCTACACCTTC | CATSGQGALGDYGYTF | - | TRBJ1-2 | - | TRBV15
TGCAGTGCCAGCCCTTGGGGGGGACTTATGAACACTGAAGCTTTCTTT | CSASPWGGLMNTEAFF | few | TRBJ1-1 | - | TRBV20-1
TGTGCCAGCAGTCCGCCGGATTCACCCCTCCACTTT | CASSPPDSPLHF | - | TRBJ1-6 | - | TRBV2
TGTGCCAGCAGCTTAGGTAACGGAAGAGGTGAGCAGTTCTTC | CASSLGNGRGEQFF | many | TRBJ2-1 | - | TRBV7-2
TGTGCCAGCAGTTTCGGGGGAGGTACAGGGGGCGGACGTTCGCAGTATTTT | CASSFGGGTGGGRSQYF | few | TRBJ2-3 | TRBD1 | TRBV6-5
TGCGCCAGCAGTCCTGGGGCCCTCAATTTAGGCGAGCAGTACTTC | CASSPGALNLGEQYF | - | TRBJ2-7 | - | TRBV5-1
TGCAGTGCTCCGGACAGGGGGTACGAGCAGTACTTC | CSAPDRGYEQYF | few | TRBJ2-7 | TRBD1 | TRBV20-1
TGTGCCAGCAGCTCCGGGGAGTGGAACACTGAAGCTTTCTTT | CASSSGEWNTEAFF | - | TRBJ1-1 | - | TRBV7-9
TGTGCCAGCAGCCCCACGGGCGCTTACATTGAAGCTTTCTTT | CASSPTGAYIEAFF | - | TRBJ1-1 | - | TRBV7-8
TGCAGTGTTCCCAAACTCTTAGGCCCTCGGTCACCCCTCCACTTT | CSVPKLLGPRSPLHF | many | TRBJ1-6 | - | TRBV20-1
TGTGCCAGCAGCCAGGGCCAAGGAATCACAGATACGCAGTATTTT | CASSQGQGITDTQYF | few | TRBJ2-3 | - | TRBV7-2
TGTGCCAGCAACTTCGGGACTAGCCCCACCAATGAGCAGTTCTTC | CASNFGTSPTNEQFF | many | TRBJ2-1 | TRBD2 | TRBV27
TGCGCCAGCAGCTTGGCTTCCGGGGTAAATCAGCCCCAGCATTTT | CASSLASGVNQPQHF | few | TRBJ1-5 | - | TRBV5-1
TGTGCCAGCAGTTACTCGTCTACCCGGGGGTTCACTGAAGCTTTCTTT | CASSYSSTRGFTEAFF | few | TRBJ1-1 | - | TRBV6-5
TGTGCCAGCAGCTTTACAGGGAGTTCTGGCTACACCTTC | CASSFTGSSGYTF | - | TRBJ1-2 | - | TRBV11-2
TGTGCCAGCAGCTCAGCCCCCTCAACCACAGATACGCAGTATTTT | CASSSAPSTTDTQYF | many | TRBJ2-3 | - | TRBV7-9
TGTGCCAGCAGTTTAACGGATACCTACGAGCAGTACTTC | CASSLTDTYEQYF | - | TRBJ2-7 | - | TRBV27
TGTGCCAGCAGCTTGGGAGAGGTAGCCAAAAACATTCAGTACTTC | CASSLGEVAKNIQYF | few | TRBJ2-4 | - | TRBV7-9
TGTGCCTGGAGTGCCCTAGCGGGGAGAGAGACCCAGTACTTC | CAWSALAGRETQYF | few | TRBJ2-5 | TRBD2 | TRBV30
TGTGCCACCAGTTCGGGGAGCACAGATACGCAGTATTTT | CATSSGSTDTQYF | few | TRBJ2-3 | - | TRBV15
TGCGCCAGCAGCTTATCTAAATCAGGGGCCCGATTATCGGCTTTCTTT | CASSLSKSGARLSAFF | few | TRBJ1-1 | - | TRBV5-1
TGTGCCATCAGTGAATTGGGGACAGGGGATGGCTACACCTTC | CAISELGTGDGYTF | - | TRBJ1-2 | TRBD1 | TRBV10-3